The 2 T cell receptor beta chains given below trace back to one sample, sequenced in a study of cytomegalovirus exposure and HLA in healthy donors. The PCR contained 60 Vbeta and 13 Jbeta primers. The table came from immunoSEQ multiplex PCR; TCRdb's copy has only in-frame clones and leaves some out. Altogether about 150,000 clones are present, 75% to 85% being singletons, with the ten largest covering 3% to 4%. The specimen was PBMCs. The receptors come from a human donor in good health.

The chain uses TRBV7-9 and TRBJ2-1; the match to TRBD2 covers 10 bases. CDR1 and CDR2 (germline): SEHNR, FQNEAQ (reference sequence). V lost 5 bases, J lost 6 bases, and 4 bases stayed unmatched. The CDR3 is 14 residues long. CDR3 nucleotides: TGTGCCAGCAGCCGGAGCGGGGGGGCCAATGAGCAGTTCTTC. It specifies CASSRSGGANEQFF.

This clone was counted only a few times. J is TRBJ1-1 and V is TRBV5-8, with D perhaps TRBD1 (6 bases). CDR1 and CDR2 from the germline V gene are SGHTS and YDEGEE. V was clipped by 0 bases and J by 0 bases, with 15 bases between them. There are 17 residues in the CDR3. Written as DNA, the CDR3 is TGTGCCAGCAGCTTGGAACAGGGTCACCCAATGAACACTGAAGCTTTCTTT. It codes for CASSLEQGHPMNTEAFF.